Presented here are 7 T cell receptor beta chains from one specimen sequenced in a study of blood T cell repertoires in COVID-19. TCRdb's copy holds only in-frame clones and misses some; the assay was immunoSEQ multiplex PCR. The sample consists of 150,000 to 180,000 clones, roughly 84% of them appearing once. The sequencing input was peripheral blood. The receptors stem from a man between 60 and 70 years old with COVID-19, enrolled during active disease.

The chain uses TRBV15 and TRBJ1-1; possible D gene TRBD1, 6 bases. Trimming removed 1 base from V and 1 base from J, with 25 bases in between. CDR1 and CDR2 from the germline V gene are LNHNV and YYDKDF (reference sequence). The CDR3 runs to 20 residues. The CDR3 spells CATSRGGPAGHRKENTEAFF. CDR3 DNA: TGTGCCACCAGCAGAGGGGGCCCAGCGGGACACAGGAAAGAGAACACTGAAGCTTTCTTT. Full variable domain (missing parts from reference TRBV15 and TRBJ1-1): DAMVIQNPRYQVTQFGKPVTLSCSQTLNHNVMYWYQQKSSQAPKLLFHYYDKDFNNEADTPDNFQSRRPNTSFCFLDIRSPGLGDTAMYLCATSRGGPAGHRKENTEAFFGQGTRLTVV.

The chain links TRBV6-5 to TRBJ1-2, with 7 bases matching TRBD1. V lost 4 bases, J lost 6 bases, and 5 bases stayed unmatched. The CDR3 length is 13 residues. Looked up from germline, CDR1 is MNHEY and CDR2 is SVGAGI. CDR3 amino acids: CASSSARGDGYTF. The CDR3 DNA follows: TGTGCCAGCAGTTCCGCCAGGGGGGATGGCTACACCTTC.

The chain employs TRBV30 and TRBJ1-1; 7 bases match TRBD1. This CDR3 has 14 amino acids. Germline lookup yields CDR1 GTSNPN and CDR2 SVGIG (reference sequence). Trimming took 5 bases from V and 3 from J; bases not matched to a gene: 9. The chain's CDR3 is CAWQTQGSYTEAFF. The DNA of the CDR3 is TGTGCCTGGCAGACACAGGGGTCGTACACTGAAGCTTTCTTT.

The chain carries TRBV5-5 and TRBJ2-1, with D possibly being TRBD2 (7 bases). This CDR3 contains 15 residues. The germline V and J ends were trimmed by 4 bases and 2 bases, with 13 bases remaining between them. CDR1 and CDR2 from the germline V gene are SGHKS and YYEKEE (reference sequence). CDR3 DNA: TGTGCCAGCAGCCTAACAGGGAGGGCCTACAATGAGCAGTTCTTC. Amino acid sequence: CASSLTGRAYNEQFF.

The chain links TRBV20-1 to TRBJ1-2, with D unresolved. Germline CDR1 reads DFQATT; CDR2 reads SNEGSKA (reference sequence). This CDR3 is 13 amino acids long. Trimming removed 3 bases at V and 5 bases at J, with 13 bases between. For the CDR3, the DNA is TGCAGTGCTAGTGCGGGATTTGGGTATGGCTACACCTTC. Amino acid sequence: CSASAGFGYGYTF.

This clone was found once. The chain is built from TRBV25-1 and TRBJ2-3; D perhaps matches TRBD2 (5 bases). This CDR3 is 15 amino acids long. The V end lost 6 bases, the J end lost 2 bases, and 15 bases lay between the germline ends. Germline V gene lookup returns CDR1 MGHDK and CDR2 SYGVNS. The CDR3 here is CASRDLRSPTDTQYF. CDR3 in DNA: TGTGCCAGCAGGGACTTACGATCGCCCACAGATACGCAGTATTTT.

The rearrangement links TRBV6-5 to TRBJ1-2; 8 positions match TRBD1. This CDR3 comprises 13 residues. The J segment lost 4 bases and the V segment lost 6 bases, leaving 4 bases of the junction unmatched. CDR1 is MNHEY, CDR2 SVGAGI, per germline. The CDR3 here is CASSPDRVYGYTF. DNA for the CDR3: TGTGCCAGCAGCCCGGACAGGGTCTATGGCTACACCTTC.